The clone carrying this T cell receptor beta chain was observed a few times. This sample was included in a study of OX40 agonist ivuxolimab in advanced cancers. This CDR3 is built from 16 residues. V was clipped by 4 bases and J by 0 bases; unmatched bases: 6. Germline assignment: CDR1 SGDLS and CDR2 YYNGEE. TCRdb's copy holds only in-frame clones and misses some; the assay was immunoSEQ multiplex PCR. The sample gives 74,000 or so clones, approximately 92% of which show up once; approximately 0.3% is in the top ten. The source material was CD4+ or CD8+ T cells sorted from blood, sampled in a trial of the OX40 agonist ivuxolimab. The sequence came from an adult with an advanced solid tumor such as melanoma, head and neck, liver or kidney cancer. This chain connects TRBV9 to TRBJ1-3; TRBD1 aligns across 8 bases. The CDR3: CASSSQTGGSGNTIYF. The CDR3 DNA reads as TGTGCCAGCAGCTCCCAAACAGGGGGCTCTGGAAACACCATATATTTT.